This TCR beta chain was identified in a study of early T cells in non-severe SARS-CoV-2 infection. Across the whole study: Sequencing used unsorted whole-blood bulk RNA, so chains lack pairing.

Regarding the study as a whole: VDJdb matching, biased toward anti-spike CD8 responses, missed private and CD4 specificities.

V was trimmed by 4 bases and J by 4 bases, leaving 9 bases between them. The CDR3 is 13 amino acids. The V gene's germline CDR1 is SGDLS and CDR2 YYNGEE. Unique molecular identifiers tagged individual cDNA molecules. TCRdb ran MiXCR on the 5' RACE reads and lists one entry per CDR3 protein. The table lists 20,000 to 30,000 distinct CDR3 sequences, more than 3.5% of them singletons, with around 6.2% in the top ten. In its sample, this clonotype was seen many times. Its antigen is unknown. The TCR sequence derives from an adult who was a healthcare worker with PCR-confirmed SARS-CoV-2 infection or an uninfected control (not recorded which). The gene calls are TRBV9 and TRBJ2-1; unclear D gene. The specimen sequenced was whole blood. The CDR3, as DNA: TGTGCCAGCAGCTCCGGGCCGTACAATGAGCAGTTCTTC. It translates to CASSSGPYNEQFF.